The T cell receptor (beta chain) under discussion was sequenced for a study of OX40 agonist ivuxolimab in advanced cancers. Sequencing used immunoSEQ multiplex PCR; TCRdb keeps in-frame clones, though not all of them. Of some 50,000 clones listed, 83% are singletons. Exclusion of a patient followed from autoimmune disease history or systemic immunosuppression. Of note for this clone: Its antigen remains unknown.

Germline V CDR1 and CDR2: KGHSH, LQKENI. This CDR3 comprises 15 residues. The V and J ends lost 5 bases and 5 bases, in that order; junction bases with no gene match: 8. Overall study findings and caveats: Part of the nonresponder group also had normalized T-cell clonal expansion that was low.

The sequenced sample was CD4+ or CD8+ T cells sorted from blood, obtained in a trial of the OX40 agonist ivuxolimab. The chain links TRBV18 to TRBJ1-4; 7 bases fit TRBD1. The TCR comes from an adult with an advanced solid tumor such as melanoma, head and neck, liver or kidney cancer. Here the CDR3 DNA reads TGTGCCAGCTCAGTGTTGGGACAGAAGAATGAAAAACTGTTTTTT. It translates to CASSVLGQKNEKLFF.